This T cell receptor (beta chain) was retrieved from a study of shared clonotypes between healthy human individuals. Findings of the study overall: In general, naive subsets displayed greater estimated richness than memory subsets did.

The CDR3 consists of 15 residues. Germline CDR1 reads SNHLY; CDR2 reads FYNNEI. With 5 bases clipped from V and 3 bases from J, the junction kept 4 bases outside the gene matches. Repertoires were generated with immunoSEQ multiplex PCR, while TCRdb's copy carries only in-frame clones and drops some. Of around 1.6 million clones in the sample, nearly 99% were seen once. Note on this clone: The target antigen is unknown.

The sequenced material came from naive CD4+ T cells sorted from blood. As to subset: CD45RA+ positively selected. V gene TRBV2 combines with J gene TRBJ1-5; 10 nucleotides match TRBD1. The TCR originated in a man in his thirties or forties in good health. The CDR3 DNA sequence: TGTGCCAGCAGTACGGGACAGGGGATCAATCAGCCCCAGCATTTT. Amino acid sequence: CASSTGQGINQPQHF.